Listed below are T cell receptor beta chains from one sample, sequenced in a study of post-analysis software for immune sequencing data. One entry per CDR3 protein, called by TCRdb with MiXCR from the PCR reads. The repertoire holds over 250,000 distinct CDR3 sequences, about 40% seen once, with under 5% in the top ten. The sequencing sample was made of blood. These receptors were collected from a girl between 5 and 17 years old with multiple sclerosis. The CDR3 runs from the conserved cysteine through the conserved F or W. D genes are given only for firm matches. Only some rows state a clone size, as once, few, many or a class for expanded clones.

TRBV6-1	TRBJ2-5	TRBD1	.	CATGTGTGGGETQYF	TGTGCCACGGGAACCGGGACAGGGGGCGGAGAGACCCAGTACTTC
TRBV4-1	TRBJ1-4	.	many	CASSQVDMFAYEKLFF	TGCGCCAGCAGCCAAGTTGATATGTTCGCTTATGAAAAACTGTTTTTT
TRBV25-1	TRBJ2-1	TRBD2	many	CASSGGGYNEQFF	TGTGCCAGCAGTGGGGGGGGATACAATGAGCAGTTCTTC
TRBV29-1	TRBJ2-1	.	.	CSGGVTDNEQFF	TGCAGCGGGGGGGTTACGGACAATGAGCAGTTCTTC
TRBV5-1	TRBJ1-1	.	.	CASSFQGSNTEAFF	TGCGCCAGCAGCTTTCAGGGTTCGAACACTGAAGCTTTCTTT
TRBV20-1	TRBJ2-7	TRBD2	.	CSASVGLAGTYEQYF	TGCAGTGCTAGCGTTGGACTAGCGGGAACCTACGAGCAGTACTTC
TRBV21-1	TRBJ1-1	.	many	CASSKASGNTEAFF	TGTGCCAGCAGCAAAGCATCGGGGAACACTGAAGCTTTCTTT
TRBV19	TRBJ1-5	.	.	CASNIVGDGYSNQPQHF	TGTGCCAGTAATATAGTCGGGGACGGTTATAGCAATCAGCCCCAGCATTTT
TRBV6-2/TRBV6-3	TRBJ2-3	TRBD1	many	CASTLQGITDTQYF	TGTGCCAGCACTTTACAGGGGATCACAGATACGCAGTATTTT
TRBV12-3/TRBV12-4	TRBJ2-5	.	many	CASSFVYQETQYF	TGTGCCAGCAGTTTCGTGTACCAAGAGACCCAGTACTTC
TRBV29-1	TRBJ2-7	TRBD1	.	CSVDGTGSSYEQYF	TGCAGCGTCGACGGGACAGGGAGCTCCTACGAGCAGTACTTC
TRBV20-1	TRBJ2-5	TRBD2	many	CSARPQREAQETQYF	TGCAGTGCTAGACCCCAGCGGGAGGCCCAAGAGACCCAGTACTTC
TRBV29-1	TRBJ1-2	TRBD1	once	CSVRPGGYYGYTF	TGCAGCGTTCGTCCAGGGGGCTACTATGGCTACACCTTC
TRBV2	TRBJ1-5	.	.	CASSEDRSRNQPQHF	TGTGCCAGCAGTGAAGATCGATCCCGCAATCAGCCCCAGCATTTT
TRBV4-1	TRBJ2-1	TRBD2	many	CASSTPGLAGDNEQFF	TGCGCCAGCAGCACCCCGGGACTAGCGGGGGACAATGAGCAGTTCTTC